Listed here is a single T cell receptor (beta chain). Its antigen is currently unknown. This specimen comes from a study of T cell responses to AZD1222 COVID-19 vaccine. Across the whole study: Second doses were pooled across both intervals (about 4 or about 12 weeks). Study-level points and caveats: Baseline seropositives among AZD1222 recipients totaled only five to seven. All repertoire sampling was performed exclusively after the peak T cell response. Spike-specific TCRs gained breadth and depth after people received two AZD1222 doses.

Profiled with immunoSEQ multiplex PCR; TCRdb holds only in-frame clones, not every one. The sample shows about 120,000 clones, around 88% of them seen only once. The TCR was taken from an adult in good health. This specimen consisted of peripheral blood, obtained on day 0 of AZD1222 vaccination.

The CDR3: CASSPRWSSYNSPLHF. The CDR3 coding sequence is TGCGCCAGCAGCCCGAGATGGAGCTCCTATAATTCACCCCTCCACTTT. This chain links TRBV5-1 with TRBJ1-6; no reliable D call. The CDR3 spans 16 residues. Germline-derived CDR1 and CDR2 are SGHRS and YFSETQ. Trimming stripped 4 bases from V and 0 bases from J, with 11 bases between.